These T cell receptor beta chains were read from a single sample in a study of blood T cell repertoires in COVID-19. The table came from immunoSEQ multiplex PCR; TCRdb's copy has only in-frame clones and leaves some out. The data contain 260,000 or so clones, 85% to 90% of them singletons. The sequencing sample was made of PBMCs or T cells enriched from blood (not recorded which). Source of these receptors: a man between 18 and 29 years old who had recovered from COVID-19. CDR3s include the opening cysteine and the closing phenylalanine or tryptophan. Each record gives: V gene, clone size, J gene, D gene, CDR3 protein, CDR3 DNA. The D gene is left open where the match is weak. A clone size is listed for some rows: how often the clone was seen (once, few, many), or a class if it is expanded.

TRBV5-4	.	TRBJ2-3	.	CASSPGLASDTQYF	TGTGCCAGCAGTCCAGGCCTAGCGTCAGATACGCAGTATTTT
TRBV3-1/TRBV3-2	.	TRBJ1-2	.	CASSLGSYGYTF	TGTGCCAGCAGCCTCGGGTCGTATGGCTACACCTTC
TRBV7-6	.	TRBJ2-5	TRBD1	CASSLATGGDGETQYF	TGTGCCAGCAGCTTAGCTACAGGGGGTGATGGGGAGACCCAGTACTTC
TRBV7-2	.	TRBJ2-1	TRBD2	CASSLFFAGGYNEQFF	TGTGCCAGCAGCTTATTCTTTGCGGGAGGATACAATGAGCAGTTCTTC
TRBV10-3	.	TRBJ1-3	.	CAAQGLGNTIYF	TGTGCCGCACAAGGACTTGGAAACACCATATATTTT
TRBV19	once	TRBJ1-1	.	CASLHLSAVNTEAFF	TGTGCCAGTCTCCACCTTAGCGCGGTGAACACTGAAGCTTTCTTT
TRBV5-1	.	TRBJ1-5	.	CASSRPQGASQPQHF	TGCGCCAGCAGCAGACCCCAGGGTGCTAGTCAGCCCCAGCATTTT
TRBV5-5	.	TRBJ2-2	.	CASSLLGQILPRSGELFF	TGTGCCAGCAGCTTACTGGGACAAATCCTCCCCCGGTCCGGGGAGCTGTTTTTT
TRBV5-5	.	TRBJ1-2	.	CASSLGSGQRGYTF	TGTGCCAGCAGCTTGGGTTCAGGGCAAAGAGGCTACACCTTC
TRBV3-1/TRBV3-2	.	TRBJ2-1	TRBD2	CASSQRGGHNEQFF	TGTGCCAGCAGCCAGCGGGGGGGCCACAATGAGCAGTTCTTC
TRBV5-8	.	TRBJ2-3	.	CASSFPIGTQYF	TGTGCCAGCAGCTTTCCAATCGGTACGCAGTATTTT
TRBV27	.	TRBJ1-5	.	CASSRIPGVYSNQPQHF	TGTGCCAGCAGTCGAATCCCAGGGGTTTATAGCAATCAGCCCCAGCATTTT
TRBV7-2	.	TRBJ1-5	.	CASSPQYSNQPQHF	TGTGCCAGCAGCCCCCAGTATAGCAATCAGCCCCAGCATTTT
TRBV28	.	TRBJ2-6	.	CASSLWGSGAGANVLTF	TGTGCCAGCAGTTTGTGGGGAAGCGGTGCTGGGGCCAACGTCCTGACTTTC
TRBV13	once	TRBJ2-3	TRBD1	CASSLEQGEEDTQYF	TGTGCCAGCAGCTTAGAACAGGGGGAGGAAGATACGCAGTATTTT
TRBV15	.	TRBJ1-6	.	CATADNSPLHF	TGTGCCACCGCGGATAATTCACCCCTCCACTTT
TRBV7-9	.	TRBJ2-3	TRBD2	CASNPGGGAITDTQYF	TGTGCCAGCAATCCGGGCGGGGGGGCTATCACAGATACGCAGTATTTT
TRBV19	.	TRBJ1-1	TRBD1	CASSIGRRGRRDTEAFF	TGTGCCAGTAGTATAGGTAGGAGGGGGCGCAGGGACACTGAAGCTTTCTTT
TRBV27	.	TRBJ1-6	.	CASSLSGGPWNSPLHF	TGTGCCAGCAGTTTATCGGGGGGGCCTTGGAATTCACCCCTCCACTTT
TRBV19	.	TRBJ1-1	.	CASRTGDLELYTEAFF	TGTGCCAGTAGAACGGGGGATTTGGAGCTATACACTGAAGCTTTCTTT
TRBV5-1	.	TRBJ2-2	.	CASSPGFGGTRNTGELFF	TGCGCCAGCAGCCCGGGGTTTGGCGGGACTCGGAACACCGGGGAGCTGTTTTTT
TRBV27	many	TRBJ2-7	.	CASSLYAGVSEQYF	TGTGCCAGCAGTTTATATGCAGGGGTAAGCGAGCAGTACTTC
TRBV6-1	.	TRBJ2-7	TRBD1	CASSATTGGGSYEQYF	TGTGCCAGCAGTGCTACTACAGGGGGAGGCTCCTACGAGCAGTACTTC
TRBV6-5	.	TRBJ1-5	.	CASSSSQGNNQPQHF	TGTGCCAGCAGTTCATCCCAGGGAAACAATCAGCCCCAGCATTTT
TRBV28	few	TRBJ2-6	TRBD1	CASSPEGRQGAAGANVLTF	TGTGCCAGCAGCCCAGAAGGGCGACAGGGGGCGGCTGGGGCCAACGTCCTGACTTTC
TRBV7-8	.	TRBJ2-3	TRBD2	CASSLIAGVADTQYF	TGTGCCAGCAGCTTAATAGCGGGAGTCGCAGATACGCAGTATTTT
TRBV6-5	.	TRBJ2-2	.	CASSYPSGTAPGELFF	TGTGCCAGCAGTTACCCAAGTGGCACAGCCCCCGGGGAGCTGTTTTTT
TRBV5-5	.	TRBJ1-1	TRBD1	CASSPGTGPMNTEAFF	TGTGCCAGCAGCCCTGGGACAGGCCCCATGAACACTGAAGCTTTCTTT
TRBV4-2	.	TRBJ2-3	.	CASSPSDTTDTQYF	TGTGCCAGCAGCCCTTCGGACACCACAGATACGCAGTATTTT
TRBV18	.	TRBJ1-5	.	CASSPQAGAENQPQHF	TGTGCCAGCTCACCACAAGCAGGGGCCGAAAATCAGCCCCAGCATTTT
TRBV7-9	.	TRBJ1-1	.	CASSPRAGTNTEAFF	TGTGCCAGCAGCCCACGAGCCGGGACAAACACTGAAGCTTTCTTT
TRBV27	.	TRBJ2-1	TRBD2	CASSDLSGRGVSYNEQFF	TGTGCCAGCAGCGACCTTAGCGGGAGGGGGGTCTCCTACAATGAGCAGTTCTTC
TRBV30	.	TRBJ1-2	.	CAWSWREYGYTF	TGTGCCTGGAGTTGGAGAGAATATGGCTACACCTTC
TRBV5-1	.	TRBJ2-1	TRBD1	CASSLGPRDSEFFYYSYNEQFF	TGCGCCAGCAGCTTGGGCCCCCGGGACAGCGAGTTTTTCTATTACTCCTACAATGAGCAGTTCTTC
TRBV24-1	.	TRBJ1-5	.	CATSSLGNQPQHF	TGTGCCACCAGTTCTCTAGGCAATCAGCCCCAGCATTTT
TRBV7-9	once	TRBJ2-7	TRBD2	CASSLGPGGPGEQYF	TGTGCCAGCAGCTTAGGACCGGGAGGGCCTGGCGAGCAGTACTTC
TRBV25-1	.	TRBJ2-2	TRBD1	CASSEMTGANTGELFF	TGTGCCAGCAGTGAAATGACAGGGGCGAACACCGGGGAGCTGTTTTTT
TRBV7-3	.	TRBJ1-1	.	CASSLQGGYSEAFF	TGTGCCAGCAGCTTACAGGGTGGGTACTCTGAAGCTTTCTTT
TRBV18	.	TRBJ2-7	.	CASSPGTGEQYF	TGTGCCAGCTCGCCCGGAACCGGGGAGCAGTACTTC
TRBV5-1	.	TRBJ2-7	.	CASSLALEASGSYEQYF	TGCGCCAGCAGCTTGGCATTGGAGGCCTCTGGCTCCTACGAGCAGTACTTC
TRBV5-8	.	TRBJ2-1	TRBD2	CASSPSGGGTNEQFF	TGTGCCAGCAGCCCAAGCGGGGGGGGGACCAATGAGCAGTTCTTC
TRBV18	.	TRBJ2-7	.	CASSPTGGEQYF	TGTGCCAGCTCACCGACAGGTGGCGAGCAGTACTTC
TRBV19	.	TRBJ2-7	.	CASRIRGGYEQYF	TGTGCCAGCAGAATCAGGGGCGGCTACGAGCAGTACTTC
TRBV19	.	TRBJ2-7	.	CASSIGWQWEQYF	TGTGCCAGTAGTATAGGGTGGCAGTGGGAGCAGTACTTC
TRBV13	.	TRBJ2-7	TRBD1	CASSLSGTGGYEQYF	TGTGCCAGCAGCTTGTCCGGGACAGGGGGCTACGAGCAGTACTTC
TRBV19	.	TRBJ1-5	TRBD1	CASSIIGGANQPQHF	TGTGCCAGTAGTATTATAGGGGGCGCGAATCAGCCCCAGCATTTT